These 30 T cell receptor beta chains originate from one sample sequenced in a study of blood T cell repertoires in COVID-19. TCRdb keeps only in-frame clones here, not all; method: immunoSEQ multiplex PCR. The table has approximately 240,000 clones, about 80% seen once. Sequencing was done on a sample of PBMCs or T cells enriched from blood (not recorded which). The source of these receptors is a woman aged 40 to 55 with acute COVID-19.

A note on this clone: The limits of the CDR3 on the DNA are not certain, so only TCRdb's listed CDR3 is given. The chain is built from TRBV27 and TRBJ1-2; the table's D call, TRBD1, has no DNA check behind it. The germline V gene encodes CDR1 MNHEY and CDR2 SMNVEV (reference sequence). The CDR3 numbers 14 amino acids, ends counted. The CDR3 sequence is CASSFGPGYYGYTF.

The CDR3 coding sequence is TGTGCCAGCAGTTTATCGTGGCAGGGAAACTATGGCTACACCTTC. Translated, it gives CASSLSWQGNYGYTF. The genes are TRBV28 and TRBJ1-2; D is possibly TRBD1 (5 bases). Trimming cost V 1 base and J 2 bases, with 11 bases left between them. The germline V gene encodes CDR1 MDHEN and CDR2 SYDVKM. The CDR3 loop spans 15 amino acids.

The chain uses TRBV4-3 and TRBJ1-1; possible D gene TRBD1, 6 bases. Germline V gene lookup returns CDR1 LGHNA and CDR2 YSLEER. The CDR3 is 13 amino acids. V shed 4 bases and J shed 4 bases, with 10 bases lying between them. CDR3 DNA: TGCGCCAGCAGCCGCAACAGGGTCACTGAAGCTTTCTTT. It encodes CASSRNRVTEAFF.

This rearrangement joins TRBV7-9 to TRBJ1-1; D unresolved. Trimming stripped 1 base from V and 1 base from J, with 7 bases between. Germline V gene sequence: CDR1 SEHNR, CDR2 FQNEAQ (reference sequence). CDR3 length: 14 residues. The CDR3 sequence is CASSLGRGNTEAFF. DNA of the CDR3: TGTGCCAGCAGCTTAGGGCGGGGGAACACTGAAGCTTTCTTT.

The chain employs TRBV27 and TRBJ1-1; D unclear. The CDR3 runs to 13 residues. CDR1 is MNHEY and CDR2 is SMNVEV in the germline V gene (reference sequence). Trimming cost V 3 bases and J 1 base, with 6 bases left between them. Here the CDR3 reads CASSFERNTEAFF. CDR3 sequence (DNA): TGTGCCAGCAGTTTTGAGAGGAACACTGAAGCTTTCTTT.

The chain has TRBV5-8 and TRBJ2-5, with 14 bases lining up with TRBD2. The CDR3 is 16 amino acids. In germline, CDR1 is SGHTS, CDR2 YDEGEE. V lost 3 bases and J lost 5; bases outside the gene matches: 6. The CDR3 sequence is CASSSGLAGAIETQYF. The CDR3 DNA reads TGTGCCAGCAGCTCGGGACTAGCGGGGGCGATCGAGACCCAGTACTTC.

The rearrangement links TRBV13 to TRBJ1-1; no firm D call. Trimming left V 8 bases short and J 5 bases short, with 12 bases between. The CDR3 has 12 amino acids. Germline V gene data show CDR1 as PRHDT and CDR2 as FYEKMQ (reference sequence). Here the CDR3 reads CASRVERTEAFF. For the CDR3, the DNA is TGTGCCAGCCGCGTAGAACGGACTGAAGCTTTCTTT.

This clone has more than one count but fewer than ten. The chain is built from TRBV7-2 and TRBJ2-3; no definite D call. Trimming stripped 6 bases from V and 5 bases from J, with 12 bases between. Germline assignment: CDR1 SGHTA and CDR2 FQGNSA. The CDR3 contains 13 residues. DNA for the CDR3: TGTGCCAGCAGTAGCTTGGATAAAGATACGCAGTATTTT. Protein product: CASSSLDKDTQYF.

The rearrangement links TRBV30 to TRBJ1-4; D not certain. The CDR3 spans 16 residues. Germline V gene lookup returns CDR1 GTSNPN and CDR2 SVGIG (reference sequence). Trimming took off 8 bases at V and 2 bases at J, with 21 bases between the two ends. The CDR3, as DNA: TGTGCCACTAGGTCGTCATCCCCAAGGACTAATGAAAAACTGTTTTTT. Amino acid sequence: CATRSSSPRTNEKLFF.

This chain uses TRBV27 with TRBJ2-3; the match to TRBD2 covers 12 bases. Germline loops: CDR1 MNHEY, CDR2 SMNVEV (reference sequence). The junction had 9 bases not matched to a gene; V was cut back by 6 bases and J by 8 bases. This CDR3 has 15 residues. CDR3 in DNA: TGTGCCAGCAGGTCCCCGACTAGCGGGGGACTTACGCAGTATTTT. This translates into CASRSPTSGGLTQYF.

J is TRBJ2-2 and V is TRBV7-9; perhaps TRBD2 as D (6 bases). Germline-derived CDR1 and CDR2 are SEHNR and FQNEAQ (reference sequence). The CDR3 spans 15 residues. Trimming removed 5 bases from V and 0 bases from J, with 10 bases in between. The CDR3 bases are TGTGCCAGCAGCCCCGGGGGTTCGAACACCGGGGAGCTGTTTTTT. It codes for CASSPGGSNTGELFF. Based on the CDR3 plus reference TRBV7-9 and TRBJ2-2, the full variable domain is DTGVSQNPRHKITKRGQNVTFRCDPISEHNRLYWYRQTLGQGPEFLTYFQNEAQLEKSRLLSDRFSAERPKGSFSTLEIQRTEQGDSAMYLCASSPGGSNTGELFFGEGSRLTVL.

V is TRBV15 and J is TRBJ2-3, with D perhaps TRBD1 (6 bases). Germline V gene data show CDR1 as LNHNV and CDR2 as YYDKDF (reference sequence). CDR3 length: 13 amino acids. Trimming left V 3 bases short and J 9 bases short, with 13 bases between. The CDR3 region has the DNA TGTGCCACCAGCAGCTTACGTGGGGGCACGCAGTATTTT. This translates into CATSSLRGGTQYF. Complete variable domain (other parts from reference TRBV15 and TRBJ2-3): DAMVIQNPRYQVTQFGKPVTLSCSQTLNHNVMYWYQQKSSQAPKLLFHYYDKDFNNEADTPDNFQSRRPNTSFCFLDIRSPGLGDTAMYLCATSSLRGGTQYFGPGTRLTVL.

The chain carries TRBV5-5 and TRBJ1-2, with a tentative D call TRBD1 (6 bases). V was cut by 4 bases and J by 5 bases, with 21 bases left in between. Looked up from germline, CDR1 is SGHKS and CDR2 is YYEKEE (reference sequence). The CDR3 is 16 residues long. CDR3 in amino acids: CASSAYRDALKYGYTF. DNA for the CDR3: TGTGCCAGCAGCGCCTACAGGGATGCTCTTAAATATGGCTACACCTTC.

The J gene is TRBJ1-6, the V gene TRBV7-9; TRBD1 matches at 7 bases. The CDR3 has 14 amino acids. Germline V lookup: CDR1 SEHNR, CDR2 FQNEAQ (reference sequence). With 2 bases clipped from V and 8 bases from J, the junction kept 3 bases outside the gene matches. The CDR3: CASSLNDRDSPLHF. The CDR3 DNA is TGTGCCAGCAGCTTAAATGACAGGGATTCACCCCTCCACTTT.

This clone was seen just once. CDR3 residues: CASSQLAPPYLYNEQFF. CDR3 sequence (DNA): TGTGCCAGCAGCCAACTAGCCCCCCCTTACTTATACAATGAGCAGTTCTTC. This chain links TRBV28 with TRBJ2-1, with D perhaps matching TRBD2 (6 bases). The CDR3 has 17 residues. CDR1 and CDR2 (germline): MDHEN, SYDVKM. V was cut by 6 bases and J by 4 bases, with 22 bases left in between.

CDR3 bases: TGTGCCTTCCACCTCGGGGGGGACACCCCGCGAGGGGAAAAACTGTTTTTT. Residues: CAFHLGGDTPRGEKLFF. V is TRBV9 and J is TRBJ1-4; D perhaps matches TRBD1 (6 bases). The CDR3 has 17 amino acids. CDR1 and CDR2 from the germline V gene are SGDLS and YYNGEE. With 10 bases removed from V and 8 bases from J, the gap between germline ends came to 30 bases.

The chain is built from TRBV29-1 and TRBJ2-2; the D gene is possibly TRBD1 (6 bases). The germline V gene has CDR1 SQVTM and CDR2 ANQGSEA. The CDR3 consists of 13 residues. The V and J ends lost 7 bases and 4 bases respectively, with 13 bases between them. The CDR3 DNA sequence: TGCAGCGCCAGCTTACAGGGCACCGGGGAGCTGTTTTTT. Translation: CSASLQGTGELFF.

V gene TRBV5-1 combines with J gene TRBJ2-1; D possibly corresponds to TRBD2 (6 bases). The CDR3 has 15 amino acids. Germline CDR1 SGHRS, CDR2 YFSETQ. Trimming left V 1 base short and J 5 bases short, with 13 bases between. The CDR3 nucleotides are TGCGCCAGCAGCTTGTGGGGGGAGAGGGACAATGAGCAGTTCTTC. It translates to CASSLWGERDNEQFF.

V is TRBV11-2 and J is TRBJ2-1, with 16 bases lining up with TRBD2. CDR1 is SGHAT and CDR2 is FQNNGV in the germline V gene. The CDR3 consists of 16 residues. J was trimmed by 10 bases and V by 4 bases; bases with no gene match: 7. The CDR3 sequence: CASSSGTSGGAREQFF. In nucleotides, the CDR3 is TGTGCCAGCAGCTCCGGGACTAGCGGGGGGGCAAGAGAGCAGTTCTTC.

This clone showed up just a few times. The CDR3 here is CASSRGQGWSNQPQHF. In nucleotides, the CDR3 is TGTGCCAGCAGCCGCGGACAGGGATGGAGCAATCAGCCCCAGCATTTT. The chain employs TRBV5-8 and TRBJ1-5, with TRBD1 identical over 8 bases. This CDR3 has 16 amino acids. With V trimmed by 4 bases and J by 1 base, 7 bases remained unmatched. Germline V gene sequence: CDR1 SGHTS, CDR2 YDEGEE.

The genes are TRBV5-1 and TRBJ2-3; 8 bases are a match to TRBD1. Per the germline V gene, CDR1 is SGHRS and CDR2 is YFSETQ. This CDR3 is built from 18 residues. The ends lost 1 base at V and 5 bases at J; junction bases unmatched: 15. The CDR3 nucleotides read TGCGCCAGCAGCTTGACCCCCGCCGGGACAGGCAGCCAAGATACGCAGTATTTT. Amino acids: CASSLTPAGTGSQDTQYF.

The chain's CDR3 is CASSIASRGNQPQHF. The CDR3 DNA is TGTGCCAGTAGTATAGCCTCCAGGGGGAATCAGCCCCAGCATTTT. This rearrangement joins TRBV19 to TRBJ1-5, with TRBD1 identical over 7 bases. In germline, CDR1 is LNHDA, CDR2 SQIVND (reference sequence). This CDR3 comprises 15 residues. J was trimmed by 4 bases and V by 1 base; bases with no gene match: 4.

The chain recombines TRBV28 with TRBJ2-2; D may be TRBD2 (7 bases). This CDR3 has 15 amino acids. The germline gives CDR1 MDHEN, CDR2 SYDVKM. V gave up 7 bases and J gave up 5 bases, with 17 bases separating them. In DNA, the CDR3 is TGTGCCAGCACCCCCGGGGGGCTGGGGACCGGGGAGCTGTTTTTT. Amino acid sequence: CASTPGGLGTGELFF.

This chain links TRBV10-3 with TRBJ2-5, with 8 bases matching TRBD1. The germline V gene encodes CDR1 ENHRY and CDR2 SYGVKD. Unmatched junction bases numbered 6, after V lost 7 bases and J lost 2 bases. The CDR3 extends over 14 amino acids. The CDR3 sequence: CAITSGGGQETQYF. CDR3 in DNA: TGTGCCATCACATCAGGGGGCGGGCAAGAGACCCAGTACTTC.

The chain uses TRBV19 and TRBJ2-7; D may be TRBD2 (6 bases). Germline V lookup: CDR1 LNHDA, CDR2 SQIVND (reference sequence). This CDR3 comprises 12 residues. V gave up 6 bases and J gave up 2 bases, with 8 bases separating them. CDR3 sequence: CASSPGAYEQYF. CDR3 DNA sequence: TGTGCCAGTAGCCCGGGGGCCTACGAGCAGTACTTC.

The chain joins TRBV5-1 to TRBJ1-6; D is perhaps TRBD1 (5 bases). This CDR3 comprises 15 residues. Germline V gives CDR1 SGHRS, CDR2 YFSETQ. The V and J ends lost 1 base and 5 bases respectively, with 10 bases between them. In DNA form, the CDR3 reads TGCGCCAGCAGCTTGTCAGGGCATGATAATTCACCCCTCCACTTT. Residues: CASSLSGHDNSPLHF.

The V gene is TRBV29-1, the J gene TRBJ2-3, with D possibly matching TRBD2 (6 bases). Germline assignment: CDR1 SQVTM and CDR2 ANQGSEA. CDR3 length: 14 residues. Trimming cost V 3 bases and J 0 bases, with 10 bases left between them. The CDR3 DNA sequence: TGCAGCGTTGACTTCGGGACTAGCACAGATACGCAGTATTTT. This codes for CSVDFGTSTDTQYF.

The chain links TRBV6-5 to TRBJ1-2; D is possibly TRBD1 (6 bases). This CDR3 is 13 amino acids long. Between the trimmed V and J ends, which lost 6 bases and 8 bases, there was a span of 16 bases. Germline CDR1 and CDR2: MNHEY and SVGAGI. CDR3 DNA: TGTGCCAGCAGACAGGGAGCCCTTCAGGGCTACACCTTC. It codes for CASRQGALQGYTF.

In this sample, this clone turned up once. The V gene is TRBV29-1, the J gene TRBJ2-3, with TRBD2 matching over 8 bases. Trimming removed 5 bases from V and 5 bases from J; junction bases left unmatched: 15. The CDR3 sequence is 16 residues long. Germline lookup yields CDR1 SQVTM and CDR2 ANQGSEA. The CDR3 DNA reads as TGCAGCGTTTCCTTTACTTTTTCGGGGGGGCAAGATACGCAGTATTTT. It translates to CSVSFTFSGGQDTQYF.

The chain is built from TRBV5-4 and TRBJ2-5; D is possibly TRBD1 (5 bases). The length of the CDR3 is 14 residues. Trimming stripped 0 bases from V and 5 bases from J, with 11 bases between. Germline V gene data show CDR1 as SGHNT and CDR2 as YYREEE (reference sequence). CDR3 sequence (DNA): TGTGCCAGCAGCTTGGAAAGGGGCAGGGAGACCCAGTACTTC. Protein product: CASSLERGRETQYF.